A selection of T cell receptor beta chains follows, all from one sample in a study of T cells in tuberculosis. Assay: immunoSEQ multiplex PCR; the TCRdb copy retains only in-frame clones and omits some. There are 25,000 to 35,000 clones in the sample; 92% occur only once, and approximately 6.2% lies in the top ten. The sample in question was PBMCs, obtained at tuberculosis diagnosis. These receptors originate from an adult with tuberculosis. The CDR3 runs from the conserved cysteine through the conserved F or W. The order of the fields is J gene, clone size, V gene, D gene, CDR3 DNA, CDR3 protein. The D gene is left open where the match is weak. A clone size is listed for some rows: how often the clone was seen (once, few, many), or a class if it is expanded.

j_call: TRBJ1-2
clone_size: .
v_call: TRBV30
d_call: .
cdr3_nt: TGTGCCTGGAGTCCCCGACAGAACTATGGCTACACCTTC
cdr3_aa: CAWSPRQNYGYTF

j_call: TRBJ2-3
clone_size: .
v_call: TRBV21-1
d_call: .
cdr3_nt: TGTGCCAGCAGCCCTCGGGGTGGGACAGGGCTTGGCACAGATACGCAGTATTTT
cdr3_aa: CASSPRGGTGLGTDTQYF

j_call: TRBJ1-4
clone_size: .
v_call: TRBV5-1
d_call: .
cdr3_nt: TGCGCCAGCAGTTCCGACCTAGGTGGGGAAAAACTGTTTTTT
cdr3_aa: CASSSDLGGEKLFF

j_call: TRBJ2-7
clone_size: .
v_call: TRBV6-6
d_call: .
cdr3_nt: TGTGCCAGCAGTTCATCTACTAGTAAGGCCTACGAGCAGTACTTC
cdr3_aa: CASSSSTSKAYEQYF

j_call: TRBJ1-2
clone_size: .
v_call: TRBV21-1
d_call: .
cdr3_nt: TGTGCCAGCGGGCCACTTAACTATGGCTACACCTTC
cdr3_aa: CASGPLNYGYTF

j_call: TRBJ2-5
clone_size: .
v_call: TRBV7-9
d_call: .
cdr3_nt: TGTGCCAGCAGCTTATTCCGGGGAGAGACCCAGTACTTC
cdr3_aa: CASSLFRGETQYF

j_call: TRBJ1-2
clone_size: .
v_call: TRBV12-5
d_call: TRBD1
cdr3_nt: TGTGCTAGTGGTTTGGCGAGAGAATGGACAGGGGCCCAAGGCTACACCTTC
cdr3_aa: CASGLAREWTGAQGYTF

j_call: TRBJ1-1
clone_size: .
v_call: TRBV6-5
d_call: .
cdr3_nt: TGTGCCAGCAGTTACCCGGGACAGAACACTGAAGCTTTCTTT
cdr3_aa: CASSYPGQNTEAFF

j_call: TRBJ1-2
clone_size: .
v_call: TRBV7-8
d_call: .
cdr3_nt: TGTGCCAGCAGCCCGGGAACCTTTAACTATGGCTACACCTTC
cdr3_aa: CASSPGTFNYGYTF

j_call: TRBJ1-3
clone_size: .
v_call: TRBV5-1
d_call: .
cdr3_nt: TGCGCCAGCAGCTCAGGGGCTTCTGGAAACACCATATATTTT
cdr3_aa: CASSSGASGNTIYF

j_call: TRBJ1-2
clone_size: .
v_call: TRBV12-5
d_call: .
cdr3_nt: TGTGCTAGTGGTTTGGAGCATTTAAGCAACTATGGCTACACCTTC
cdr3_aa: CASGLEHLSNYGYTF

j_call: TRBJ2-7
clone_size: .
v_call: TRBV28
d_call: TRBD1
cdr3_nt: TGTGCCAGCAAAGAGGACAGGGGCTTCTACGAGCAGTACTTC
cdr3_aa: CASKEDRGFYEQYF

j_call: TRBJ2-1
clone_size: .
v_call: TRBV5-6
d_call: TRBD2
cdr3_nt: TGTGCCAGCAGCTTGCTTAGCGGGGGATACAATGAGCAGTTCTTC
cdr3_aa: CASSLLSGGYNEQFF

j_call: TRBJ2-3
clone_size: .
v_call: TRBV9
d_call: TRBD2
cdr3_nt: TGTGCCAGCAGCCCCCTAGACGCGGGAGAGACAGATACGCAGTATTTT
cdr3_aa: CASSPLDAGETDTQYF

j_call: TRBJ2-7
clone_size: .
v_call: TRBV28
d_call: TRBD1
cdr3_nt: TGTGCCAGCGTACAAGGGGGCTACTACGAGCAGTACTTC
cdr3_aa: CASVQGGYYEQYF

j_call: TRBJ2-2
clone_size: .
v_call: TRBV13
d_call: TRBD2
cdr3_nt: TGTGCCAGCAGCTTAGTCCTAGCGGGAGGAAACACCGGGGAGCTGTTTTTT
cdr3_aa: CASSLVLAGGNTGELFF

j_call: TRBJ1-2
clone_size: .
v_call: TRBV2
d_call: TRBD1
cdr3_nt: TGTGCCAGCAGTGAAAGGACAGGAGGGGAAGGCTACACCTTC
cdr3_aa: CASSERTGGEGYTF

j_call: TRBJ2-5
clone_size: .
v_call: TRBV10-3
d_call: TRBD1
cdr3_nt: TGTGCCATCAGTGAAGGGACAGGGTATCAAGAGACCCAGTACTTC
cdr3_aa: CAISEGTGYQETQYF

j_call: TRBJ1-2
clone_size: .
v_call: TRBV2
d_call: .
cdr3_nt: TGTGCCAGCACGAGGGCCGAGGCTAACTATGGCTACACCTTC
cdr3_aa: CASTRAEANYGYTF

j_call: TRBJ1-3
clone_size: .
v_call: TRBV7-8
d_call: .
cdr3_nt: TGTGCCAGCAGCCTTCGACACGTCTCTGGAAACACCATATATTTT
cdr3_aa: CASSLRHVSGNTIYF

j_call: TRBJ2-2
clone_size: .
v_call: TRBV9
d_call: .
cdr3_nt: TGTGCCAGCAGCAACACAGGGAACACCGGGGAGCTGTTTTTT
cdr3_aa: CASSNTGNTGELFF

j_call: TRBJ2-5
clone_size: .
v_call: TRBV11-2
d_call: TRBD2
cdr3_nt: TGTGCCAGCAGCTTAAGACTAGCGGTGCAAGAGACCCAGTACTTC
cdr3_aa: CASSLRLAVQETQYF

j_call: TRBJ1-4
clone_size: .
v_call: TRBV14
d_call: TRBD1
cdr3_nt: TGTGCCAGCAGCCAACCCGGGACAGGGTATGAAAAACTGTTTTTT
cdr3_aa: CASSQPGTGYEKLFF

j_call: TRBJ1-4
clone_size: .
v_call: TRBV9
d_call: TRBD1
cdr3_nt: TGTGCCAGCAGCGTAGGAGGGAGGACAGGATATCCGGAAACGGGGAATGAAAAACTGTTTTTT
cdr3_aa: CASSVGGRTGYPETGNEKLFF

j_call: TRBJ2-7
clone_size: .
v_call: TRBV20-1
d_call: TRBD2
cdr3_nt: TGCAGTGCTAGCGGGGGGTACGAGCAGTACTTC
cdr3_aa: CSASGGYEQYF

j_call: TRBJ2-7
clone_size: once
v_call: TRBV19
d_call: .
cdr3_nt: TGTGCCAGTAGTAAGACCGGGACATTGGACTACGAGCAGTACTTC
cdr3_aa: CASSKTGTLDYEQYF

j_call: TRBJ1-6
clone_size: once
v_call: TRBV4-1
d_call: .
cdr3_nt: TGCGCCAGCAGCTCAACAGGGTTCACCCTCCACTTT
cdr3_aa: CASSSTGFTLHF

j_call: TRBJ2-7
clone_size: .
v_call: TRBV11-3
d_call: .
cdr3_nt: TGTGCCAGCAGTTTCGGAGGGAAATACGAGCAGTACTTC
cdr3_aa: CASSFGGKYEQYF

j_call: TRBJ2-2
clone_size: .
v_call: TRBV11-3
d_call: .
cdr3_nt: TGTGCCAGCAGCCCCCTGGGACTCGACACCGGGGAGCTGTTTTTT
cdr3_aa: CASSPLGLDTGELFF

j_call: TRBJ2-5
clone_size: .
v_call: TRBV11-2
d_call: .
cdr3_nt: TGTGCCAGCAGCTTAGTAGGGGATTTATGGGAGACCCAGTACTTC
cdr3_aa: CASSLVGDLWETQYF

j_call: TRBJ1-1
clone_size: few
v_call: TRBV6-6
d_call: TRBD1
cdr3_nt: TGTGCCAGCAGGCTTACAGGGGGCACTGAAGCTTTCTTT
cdr3_aa: CASRLTGGTEAFF

j_call: TRBJ1-2
clone_size: .
v_call: TRBV28
d_call: TRBD1
cdr3_nt: TGTGCCAGCAGGGGGACAGAAAACTATGGCTACACCTTC
cdr3_aa: CASRGTENYGYTF

j_call: TRBJ2-7
clone_size: .
v_call: TRBV4-1
d_call: .
cdr3_nt: TGCGCCAGCAGCCTCGCGCAGGGCTACGAGCAGTACTTC
cdr3_aa: CASSLAQGYEQYF

j_call: TRBJ2-1
clone_size: .
v_call: TRBV2
d_call: TRBD2
cdr3_nt: TGTGCCAGCAATACGCGCATTAGCGGGAGAGGGGGTGGTGAGCAGTTCTTC
cdr3_aa: CASNTRISGRGGGEQFF

j_call: TRBJ2-5
clone_size: .
v_call: TRBV28
d_call: TRBD2
cdr3_nt: TGTGCCAGCAGCCTACTAGCGGGAGTCGAGACCCAGTACTTC
cdr3_aa: CASSLLAGVETQYF

j_call: TRBJ2-7
clone_size: .
v_call: TRBV5-5
d_call: .
cdr3_nt: TGTGCCAGCAGCTGGAGCTCCTACGAGCAGTACTTC
cdr3_aa: CASSWSSYEQYF

j_call: TRBJ2-7
clone_size: .
v_call: TRBV9
d_call: .
cdr3_nt: TGTGCCAGCAGCGTAGCTAGACGAGAGGGATACTACGAGCAGTACTTC
cdr3_aa: CASSVARREGYYEQYF

j_call: TRBJ2-7
clone_size: .
v_call: TRBV5-6
d_call: .
cdr3_nt: TGTGCCAGCAGCTTCCGGGACTTCGGTAACGAGCAGTACTTC
cdr3_aa: CASSFRDFGNEQYF

j_call: TRBJ2-1
clone_size: once
v_call: TRBV18
d_call: TRBD2
cdr3_nt: TGTGCCAGCTCACCTCTAGCGGGGGGGCTGCTTGAGCAGTTCTTC
cdr3_aa: CASSPLAGGLLEQFF

j_call: TRBJ1-4
clone_size: .
v_call: TRBV6-1
d_call: .
cdr3_nt: TGTGCCAGCAGTTCCAGGGGAGTTAATGAAAAACTGTTTTTT
cdr3_aa: CASSSRGVNEKLFF